One sample yielded the 16 T cell receptor beta chains listed below, sequenced in a study of shared T cell receptors in the human thymus. Sequencing used immunoSEQ multiplex PCR; TCRdb keeps in-frame clones, though not all of them. The table shows approximately 660,000 clones, with approximately 88% occurring only once. These records were also assigned to another study, of human thymus T cells.

The sequencing sample was made of thymocytes. The origin of the receptors is a boy less than two years old with a congenital heart defect.

A few counts support this clone. The chain uses TRBV6-1 and TRBJ1-2, with 7 positions matching TRBD1. This CDR3 contains 14 residues. V shed 6 bases, J shed 7 bases, and the junction held 11 bases outside the gene matches. Per germline, CDR1 MNHNS and CDR2 SASEGT. CDR3 amino acids: CASRILNRGGGYTF. The DNA for the CDR3 is TGTGCCAGCAGAATTCTGAACAGGGGAGGTGGCTACACCTTC.

V gene TRBV27 combines with J gene TRBJ2-1; D gene uncertain. The V end was cut by 5 bases, the J end by 5 bases, with 7 bases between. This CDR3 has 12 amino acids. Looked up from germline, CDR1 is MNHEY and CDR2 is SMNVEV (reference sequence). CDR3 bases: TGTGCCAGCAGTGTACAGAACAATGAGCAGTTCTTC. Translating gives CASSVQNNEQFF.

The chain employs TRBV19 and TRBJ2-7; D is possibly TRBD2 (6 bases). This CDR3 region has 15 residues. V dropped 1 base and J dropped 7 bases, with 17 bases sitting between them. Germline V gives CDR1 LNHDA, CDR2 SQIVND (reference sequence). CDR3 region: CASSIVAENIREQYF. The CDR3 region has the DNA TGTGCCAGTAGTATAGTAGCGGAGAATATAAGGGAGCAGTACTTC.

Comment on this clone: Other DNA sequences of this sample code for an identical CDR3. The chain recombines TRBV29-1 with TRBJ2-3, with 12 bases identical to TRBD2. Germline assignment: CDR1 SQVTM and CDR2 ANQGSEA. The CDR3 spans 17 residues. V shed 3 bases and J 6 bases; nucleotides not matched to a gene: 13. CDR3 residues: CSVETSGGRGATDTQYF. In DNA form, the CDR3 reads TGCAGCGTTGAGACTAGCGGGGGACGGGGTGCCACGGATACGCAGTATTTT.

The chain couples TRBV12-5 to TRBJ1-3; no clear D gene. The CDR3 totals 12 residues. Germline CDR1 is LGHNT and CDR2 is FRNRAP. Trimming pared 7 bases from V and 0 bases from J, leaving 4 bases between. CDR3 region: CASANSGNTIYF. As DNA, the CDR3 is TGTGCTAGTGCCAACTCTGGAAACACCATATATTTT.

The chain carries TRBV4-1 and TRBJ1-5; no reliable D call. Germline CDR1 and CDR2: MGHRA and YSYEKL. V lost 0 bases, J lost 1 base, and 13 bases lay in between. This CDR3 region has 17 residues. The CDR3 loop reads CASSQDREFGSNQPQHF. The CDR3, as DNA: TGCGCCAGCAGCCAAGATCGGGAGTTTGGGAGCAATCAGCCCCAGCATTTT.

The chain couples TRBV18 to TRBJ2-3; a possible D gene is TRBD1 (6 bases). The CDR3 extends over 16 amino acids. Germline V CDR1 and CDR2: KGHSH, LQKENI. V shed 4 bases and J shed 3 bases, with 17 bases lying between them. This CDR3 is CASSQRIRQGTDTQYF. DNA for the CDR3: TGTGCCAGCTCACAACGAATTAGGCAGGGGACAGATACGCAGTATTTT.

CDR3 DNA sequence: TGCGCCAGCAGCCAAGATTTGGGGCTAGCGGGAGGGCCCGGGGTTCAAGAGACCCAGTACTTC. As protein: CASSQDLGLAGGPGVQETQYF. The chain joins TRBV4-3 to TRBJ2-5; 12 positions match TRBD2. The CDR3 loop spans 21 amino acids. Germline assignment: CDR1 LGHNA and CDR2 YSLEER. J lost 2 bases, V lost 0 bases, and 16 bases had no gene match.

The gene calls are TRBV12-2 and TRBJ1-1; no check of the table's D call, TRBD1, against the DNA was made. TRBV12-2 is termed a pseudogene. This CDR3 has 13 amino acids. CDR3 DNA: TGTGCAAGTCGCTTACTCAGGGTCGCTGAAGCTTTCTTT. Protein product: CASRLLRVAEAFF.

The chain couples TRBV7-9 to TRBJ2-5, with TRBD1 matching over 9 bases. V trimming: 5 bases; J trimming: 1 base; junction bases outside the gene matches: 8. Germline CDR1 is SEHNR and CDR2 is FQNEAQ (reference sequence). The CDR3 sequence is 16 residues long. The CDR3 nucleotides are TGTGCCAGCAGCCCACAGGGGGCGAACCTCCAAGAGACCCAGTACTTC. It translates to CASSPQGANLQETQYF.

This chain links TRBV5-4 with TRBJ2-7; tentatively, D is TRBD2 (6 bases). Germline V gives CDR1 SGHNT, CDR2 YYREEE (reference sequence). The CDR3 length is 15 residues. Trimming shortened V by 4 bases and J by 3 bases, and 17 bases separated the two germline ends. CDR3 in amino acids: CASSVRSGPIYEQYF. CDR3 DNA sequence: TGTGCCAGCAGCGTACGTAGCGGTCCGATCTACGAGCAGTACTTC.

The rearrangement uses TRBV30 and TRBJ2-2; TRBD1 agrees at 10 bases. The V and J ends lost 5 bases and 4 bases, in that order; junction bases with no gene match: 19. Germline loops: CDR1 GTSNPN, CDR2 SVGIG (reference sequence). This CDR3 is 19 amino acids long. In DNA form, the CDR3 reads TGTGCCTGGGCAATCCCGGGACAGGGGATAGGGCTAGGCACCGGGGAGCTGTTTTTT. Protein product: CAWAIPGQGIGLGTGELFF.

The chain links TRBV27 to TRBJ2-7; D not certain. Germline V CDR1 and CDR2: MNHEY, SMNVEV (reference sequence). Trimming removed 3 bases from V and 3 bases from J, with 9 bases in between. The CDR3 loop spans 13 amino acids. In nucleotides, the CDR3 is TGTGCCAGCAGTTTGTACTATCACTACGAGCAGTACTTC. This sequence encodes CASSLYYHYEQYF.

V gene TRBV2 combines with J gene TRBJ1-2; a weak D match, TRBD1 (6 bases). V lost 8 bases and J lost 4, with 20 bases in between. The CDR3 runs 15 residues. Per the germline V gene, CDR1 is SNHLY and CDR2 is FYNNEI. The CDR3, as DNA: TGTGCCAGCTACGGGCGGGGGGCGCGGGTCTATGGCTACACCTTC. Its protein is CASYGRGARVYGYTF. The full variable domain, its missing parts supplied by reference TRBV2 and TRBJ1-2, is EPEVTQTPSHQVTQMGQEVILRCVPISNHLYFYWYRQILGQKVEFLVSFYNNEISEKSEIFDDQFSVERPDGSNFTLKIRSTKLEDSAMYFCASYGRGARVYGYTFGSGTRLTVV.

The chain carries TRBV9 and TRBJ2-7; 14 bases agree with TRBD2. With 4 bases clipped from V and 4 bases from J, the junction kept 22 bases outside the gene matches. Germline V gene lookup returns CDR1 SGDLS and CDR2 YYNGEE. The length of the CDR3 is 21 residues. CDR3 sequence: CASSILIPGLAGAGVEYEQYF. In nucleotides, the CDR3 is TGTGCCAGCAGCATCTTAATCCCGGGACTAGCGGGAGCGGGGGTTGAGTACGAGCAGTACTTC.

This sequence joins TRBV2 and TRBJ2-7; 7 bases agree with TRBD2. V dropped 4 bases and J dropped 5; count of bases not matched to a gene: 5. CDR1 and CDR2 from the germline V gene are SNHLY and FYNNEI. This CDR3 contains 13 residues. The CDR3 reads CASSAYAGDEQYF. CDR3 in DNA: TGTGCCAGCAGTGCGTACGCGGGGGACGAGCAGTACTTC.